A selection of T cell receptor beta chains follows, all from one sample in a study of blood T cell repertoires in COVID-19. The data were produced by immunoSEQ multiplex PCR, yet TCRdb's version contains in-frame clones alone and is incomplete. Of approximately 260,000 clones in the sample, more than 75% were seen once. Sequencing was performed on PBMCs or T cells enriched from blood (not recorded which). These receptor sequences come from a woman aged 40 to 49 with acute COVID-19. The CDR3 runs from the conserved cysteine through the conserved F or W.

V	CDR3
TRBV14	CASSEGGGLADYEQYF
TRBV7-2	CASSKDRPYNSPLHF
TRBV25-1	CASRPSGTVDEQFF
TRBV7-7	CASSPERGRRVETQYF
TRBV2	CASSVSPGTSGEQYF
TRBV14	CASSQDSDTQYF
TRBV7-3	CASSRQGEGEQFF
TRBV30	CAWSVIRTSGRAVAQFF
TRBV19	CASTEENTEAFF
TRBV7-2	CASSTDNDNEQFF
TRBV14	CASSQIPGDTQYF
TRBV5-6	CASRSGRGAKNIQYF
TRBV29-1	CSVSQGFEQFF
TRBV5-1	CASSLGTAQETQYF
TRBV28	CASSLPTGRDTEAFF
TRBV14	CASSQDRGTSGSFETQYF
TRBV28	CASSLNWGDTEAFF
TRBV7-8	CASSLGKTGLSGYTF
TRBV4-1	CASSQDSRGGQETQYF
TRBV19	CASTSGRADTGELFF
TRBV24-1	CATSVGRDSFNEQFF
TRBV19	CASAQGLYEQYF
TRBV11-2	CASTISGTGAMNTEAFF
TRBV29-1	CSVVGLAGGRTTDTQYF
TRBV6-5	CASSYSQTGGEQFF
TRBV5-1	CASSLAAGGFDTGELFF
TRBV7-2	CASSLGPPSSGRPGELFF
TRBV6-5	CASSFVGTGSHNEQFF
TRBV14	CASSGSTTGKLFF
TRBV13	CASSAGTGDYGYTF
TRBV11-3	CASSLQLAGGDTQYF
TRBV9	CASSVGGTRFGYTF
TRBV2	CASSGRGLAAYEQYF
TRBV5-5	CASSIRAGGTRNQPQHF
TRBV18	CASSWGEYEQYF
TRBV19	CASGDGDSGNTIYF
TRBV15	CATSSLAGIGTGELFF
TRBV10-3	CAISEGGRLEAFF
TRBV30	CAWRIGDWYGYTF
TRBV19	CASSTGLAGGPGSYEQYF
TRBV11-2	CASSNGQGTEKLFF
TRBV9	CASSPRAGDWDEQYF
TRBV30	CACLSGTGNEQFF
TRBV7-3	CASSLTLSTDTQYF
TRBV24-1	CATSDSTGVLSGEQFF
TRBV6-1	CASSERASSYNSPLHF
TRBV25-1	CASSEWRGGNEQFF
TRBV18	CASSPLLDSGSYEQYF
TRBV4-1	CASSQEGTGGTDTQYF
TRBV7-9	CASSFREYNEQFF
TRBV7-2	CASSLLSGMGTEAFF